This T cell receptor (beta chain) was profiled in a study of T cell changes during pregnancy in multiple sclerosis. Generated by immunoSEQ multiplex PCR, the TCRdb table keeps only in-frame clones and is missing some. Of some 38,000 clones listed, around 90% are singletons. The germline CDR1 and CDR2 sequences are LNHDA and SQIVND (reference sequence). This CDR3 has 15 amino acids. The junction had 8 bases not matched to a gene; V was cut back by 3 bases and J by 6 bases. This clonotype originated in a female donor with multiple sclerosis, enrolled in a pregnancy study. The genes are TRBV19 and TRBJ2-3; TRBD1 aligns across 8 bases. The sample in question was CD4+ T cells from peripheral blood mononuclear cells, obtained in the second trimester of pregnancy. CDR3 DNA: TGTGCCAGTAGTATCGCGACAGGGGCTAAGGATACGCAGTATTTT. Amino acid sequence: CASSIATGAKDTQYF.